Following are 4 T cell receptor beta chains from one sample sequenced in a study of OX40 agonist ivuxolimab in advanced cancers. Assay: immunoSEQ multiplex PCR; the TCRdb copy retains only in-frame clones and omits some. The top ten clones hold roughly 5.2% of a sample with roughly 93,000 clones, around 80% of them seen once. The sample here was CD4+ or CD8+ T cells sorted from blood, taken in a trial of the OX40 agonist ivuxolimab. These receptors were collected from an adult with an advanced solid tumor such as melanoma, head and neck, liver or kidney cancer.

This clone appeared a few times. The V call is TRBV2, the J call TRBJ1-3; weak D call: TRBD1 (5 bases). Per the germline V gene, CDR1 is SNHLY and CDR2 is FYNNEI. The CDR3 extends over 15 amino acids. V was trimmed by 4 bases and J by 4 bases, leaving 14 bases between them. The CDR3 DNA is TGTGCCAGCAGTGGAGGACAACCGGGGGGAAACACCATATATTTT. Translation gives CASSGGQPGGNTIYF. Together with reference TRBV2 and TRBJ1-3, the CDR3 gives the full variable domain: EPEVTQTPSHQVTQMGQEVILRCVPISNHLYFYWYRQILGQKVEFLVSFYNNEISEKSEIFDDQFSVERPDGSNFTLKIRSTKLEDSAMYFCASSGGQPGGNTIYFGEGSWLTVV.

CDR3 sequence reads: CASSQPEGAAPPSYEQYF. As DNA, the CDR3 is TGCGCCAGCAGCCAGCCCGAGGGGGCCGCGCCCCCGTCCTACGAGCAGTACTTC. The chain employs TRBV4-3 and TRBJ2-7; 7 nucleotides line up with TRBD1. The trim removed 3 bases at V and 1 base at J, leaving 15 bases unmatched. The V gene's germline CDR1 is LGHNA and CDR2 YSLEER. This CDR3 is built from 18 residues.

This chain uses TRBV28 with TRBJ2-7, with D possibly TRBD1 on 6 matching bases. CDR3 length equals 14 residues. The V end was cut by 8 bases, the J end by 6 bases, with 20 bases between. The germline gives CDR1 MDHEN, CDR2 SYDVKM. The CDR3 nucleotides are TGTGCCAGCCGTCGACAGGCCGCTGGGGGCGAGCAGTACTTC. This gives the protein CASRRQAAGGEQYF.

This clone occurred a few times. The rearrangement joins TRBV30 to TRBJ2-2; D gene uncertain. Trimming stripped 0 bases from V and 2 bases from J, with 1 base between. Germline loops: CDR1 GTSNPN, CDR2 SVGIG (reference sequence). This CDR3 has 12 residues. CDR3 sequence (DNA): TGTGCCTGGAGTGTTAACACCGGGGAGCTGTTTTTT. Translated, it gives CAWSVNTGELFF.